The next 10 T cell receptor beta chains were all read from a single sample in a study of CD8 T cells in Susac syndrome. RNA amounts of roughly 0.45 to 1 ug underwent reverse transcription with random hexamers. TCRdb used MiXCR to reprocess the immunoSEQ multiplex PCR reads, holding one entry per CDR3 protein. The top ten hold 0.11% of the sample, which has about 280,000 distinct CDR3 sequences, 85% seen once. What was sequenced was CD8+ T cells from PBMCs. The receptors here all came from a human donor with multiple sclerosis.

The rearrangement joins TRBV7-8 to TRBJ2-7; D is undetermined. The germline V gene has CDR1 SGHVS and CDR2 FQNEAQ. V lost 2 bases to trimming and J lost 1 base, with 6 bases between them. CDR3 length equals 13 residues. This chain's CDR3 is CASSLYKSYEQYF. The DNA for the CDR3 is TGTGCCAGCAGCTTATATAAGTCCTACGAGCAGTACTTC.

V usage is TRBV13 and J usage is TRBJ1-5; tentatively, D is TRBD1 (5 bases). The CDR3 is 16 residues long. V was trimmed by 4 bases and J by 4 bases, leaving 17 bases between them. Germline-derived CDR1 and CDR2 are PRHDT and FYEKMQ (reference sequence). As DNA, the CDR3 is TGTGCCAGCAGCTCACGGGACGGACGAGCGAATCAGCCCCAGCATTTT. This codes for CASSSRDGRANQPQHF.

Here the CDR3 DNA reads TGTGCCAGCAGTTTCTACCCCGACGTGGTAGATACGCAGTATTTT. Protein product: CASSFYPDVVDTQYF. This chain connects TRBV12-3 or TRBV12-4 to TRBJ2-3; D remains ambiguous. Trimming took off 3 bases at V and 5 bases at J, with 15 bases between the two ends. There are 15 residues in the CDR3.

The V and J genes are TRBV30 and TRBJ1-2, with 8 bases lining up with TRBD1. V trimming: 6 bases; J trimming: 4 bases; junction bases outside the gene matches: 13. The CDR3 length is 15 residues. Germline CDR1 reads GTSNPN; CDR2 reads SVGIG (reference sequence). The CDR3 loop reads CACDPGQEEIYGYTF. CDR3 bases: TGTGCCTGTGATCCGGGACAGGAGGAAATCTATGGCTACACCTTC.

This clonotype was counted once. The rearrangement uses TRBV5-1 and TRBJ2-5; 7 nucleotides line up with TRBD1. The CDR3 extends over 14 amino acids. Germline trimming cut 4 bases from V and 1 base from J; bases unmatched to any gene: 4. CDR1 is SGHRS, CDR2 YFSETQ, per germline. CDR3 DNA sequence: TGCGCCAGCAGCCAGACAGGGCCCCAAGAGACCCAGTACTTC. This codes for CASSQTGPQETQYF.

This rearrangement joins TRBV30 to TRBJ2-1; 7 nucleotides agree with TRBD2. CDR1 and CDR2 (germline): GTSNPN, SVGIG (reference sequence). The CDR3 has 15 amino acids. Unmatched junction bases numbered 4, after V lost 1 base and J lost 1 base. The CDR3 sequence: CAWSAPAGSYNEQFF. The CDR3 DNA reads TGTGCCTGGAGTGCCCCAGCGGGATCCTACAATGAGCAGTTCTTC.

The rearrangement links TRBV11-1 to TRBJ2-1; no reliable D call. Germline CDR1 reads SGHAT; CDR2 reads FQDESV (reference sequence). This CDR3 contains 15 residues. Trimming removed 5 bases at V and 0 bases at J, with 11 bases between. The CDR3 DNA reads as TGTGCCAGCAGCAGGGCCAGGAGCTCCTACAATGAGCAGTTCTTC. Amino acid sequence: CASSRARSSYNEQFF.

The rearrangement uses TRBV15 and TRBJ2-7; TRBD1 matches 9 bases. This CDR3 spans 16 amino acids. The V and J ends lost 0 bases and 2 bases, in that order; junction bases with no gene match: 5. Germline V gene lookup returns CDR1 LNHNV and CDR2 YYDKDF (reference sequence). Here the CDR3 DNA reads TGTGCCACCAGCAGAGATTTAGGGACAGGGACCTACGAGCAGTACTTC. This sequence encodes CATSRDLGTGTYEQYF. Looking up the rest from reference TRBV15 and TRBJ2-7 gives the full variable domain: DAMVIQNPRYQVTQFGKPVTLSCSQTLNHNVMYWYQQKSSQAPKLLFHYYDKDFNNEADTPDNFQSRRPNTSFCFLDIRSPGLGDTAMYLCATSRDLGTGTYEQYFGPGTRLTVT.

This clonotype has more than one count but fewer than ten. The chain uses TRBV5-5 and TRBJ2-7; D is unresolved. V lost 2 bases and J 4 bases, leaving 7 bases between the germline ends. CDR3 size: 12 residues. Germline V gives CDR1 SGHKS, CDR2 YYEKEE (reference sequence). CDR3 loop: CASSFDPYEQYF. The CDR3 DNA reads TGTGCCAGCAGCTTCGACCCTTACGAGCAGTACTTC.

This chain connects TRBV6-5 to TRBJ2-7; D is uncertain. CDR3 length: 14 residues. Trimming took off 0 bases at V and 4 bases at J, with 10 bases between the two ends. Germline loops: CDR1 MNHEY, CDR2 SVGAGI. CDR3 in DNA: TGTGCCAGCAGTTACTCGGGTGACGGGTACGAGCAGTACTTC. This gives the protein CASSYSGDGYEQYF.